Described below is a single T cell receptor beta chain sequence and its context. The antigen is unknown. For the second PCR, which ran for roughly 6 to 11 cycles, a sample-barcoded 5' primer and a J-beta primer mix were used. Carrying 12 random nucleotides, a template-switch adaptor labeled each individual cDNA molecule. TCRdb itself ran the 5' RACE reads through MiXCR, one entry per CDR3 protein. Of about 680,000 distinct CDR3 sequences in the sample, roughly 50% are singletons; the top ten hold about a third. These data originate in a study of blood T cells in healthy people across ages. Each donor's blood draw was 7.5 to 10 milliliters of peripheral blood. This CDR3 has 16 amino acids. J gave up 1 base and V 8 bases, and 8 bases lay outside the gene matches. Germline V gives CDR1 MNHEY, CDR2 SVGEGT. General study results and limits: There were more naive CD4+ cells and higher diversity in long-lived donors than in aged donors.

The origin of this receptor is a woman in her fifties or sixties in good health. The chain joins TRBV6-2 or TRBV6-3 to TRBJ2-2; 9 positions match TRBD1. Sequencing was done on a sample of blood. The CDR3 loop reads CASSYWGQGNTGELFF. The CDR3 region has the DNA TGTGCCAGCTCCTACTGGGGACAGGGGAACACCGGGGAGCTGTTTTTT.